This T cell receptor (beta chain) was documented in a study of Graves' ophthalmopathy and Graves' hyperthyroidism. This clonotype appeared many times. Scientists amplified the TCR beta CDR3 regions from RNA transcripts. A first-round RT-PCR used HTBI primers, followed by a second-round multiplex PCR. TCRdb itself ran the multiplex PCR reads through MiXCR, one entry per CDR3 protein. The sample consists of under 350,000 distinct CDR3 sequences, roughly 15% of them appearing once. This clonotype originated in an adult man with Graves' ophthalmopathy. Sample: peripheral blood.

The CDR3 DNA reads TGTGCCTGGAGTGTGGCTAGCGGGGCCTACGAGCAGTACTTC. Translating gives CAWSVASGAYEQYF. V gene TRBV30 combines with J gene TRBJ2-7; 9 positions agree with TRBD2. The ends lost 0 bases at V and 2 bases at J; junction bases unmatched: 2. Germline V gene sequence: CDR1 GTSNPN, CDR2 SVGIG (reference sequence). This CDR3 is 14 amino acids long.